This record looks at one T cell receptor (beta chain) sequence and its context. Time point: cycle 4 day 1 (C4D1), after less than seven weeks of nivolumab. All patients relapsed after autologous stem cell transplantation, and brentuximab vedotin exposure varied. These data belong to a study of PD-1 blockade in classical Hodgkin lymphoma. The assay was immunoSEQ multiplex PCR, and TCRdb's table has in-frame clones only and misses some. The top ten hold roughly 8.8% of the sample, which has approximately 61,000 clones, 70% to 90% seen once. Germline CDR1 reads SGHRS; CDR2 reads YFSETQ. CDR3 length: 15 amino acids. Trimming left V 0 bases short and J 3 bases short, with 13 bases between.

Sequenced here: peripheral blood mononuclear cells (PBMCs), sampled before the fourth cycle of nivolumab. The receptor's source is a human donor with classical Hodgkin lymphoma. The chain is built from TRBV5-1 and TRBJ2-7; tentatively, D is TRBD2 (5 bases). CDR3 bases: TGCGCCAGCAGCTTGGAAAGTAGCGATCTCTACGAGCAGTACTTC. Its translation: CASSLESSDLYEQYF.